This TCR beta chain was identified during a study of CD8+CD57+ T cells in acquired aplastic anemia. Relative to its sample, this clonotype is medium-sized. What it binds is not known. Researchers used genomic DNA as the template to profile TCR beta VDJ and CDR3. TCRdb used MiXCR to reprocess the reads, holding one entry per CDR3 protein. The sample records about 64,000 distinct CDR3 sequences, around 55% being singletons. V lost 0 bases and J lost 4, with 13 bases in between. This CDR3 has 15 amino acids. Germline CDR1 reads SNHLY; CDR2 reads FYNNEI. Findings of the study overall: Controls did not differ significantly from patients in CD8+ Simpson's diversity.

The source of this sequence is a human donor in good health, serving as a control. The sample comprised sorted CD4+, CD8+, or CD8+CD57+ T cells (not recorded which) from PBMCs. The rearrangement uses TRBV2 and TRBJ2-7; possibly TRBD1 for D (6 bases). CDR3 DNA sequence: TGTGCCAGCAGTGAAGCCCCGCGGACAGCTTACGAGCAGTACTTC. Protein sequence: CASSEAPRTAYEQYF.